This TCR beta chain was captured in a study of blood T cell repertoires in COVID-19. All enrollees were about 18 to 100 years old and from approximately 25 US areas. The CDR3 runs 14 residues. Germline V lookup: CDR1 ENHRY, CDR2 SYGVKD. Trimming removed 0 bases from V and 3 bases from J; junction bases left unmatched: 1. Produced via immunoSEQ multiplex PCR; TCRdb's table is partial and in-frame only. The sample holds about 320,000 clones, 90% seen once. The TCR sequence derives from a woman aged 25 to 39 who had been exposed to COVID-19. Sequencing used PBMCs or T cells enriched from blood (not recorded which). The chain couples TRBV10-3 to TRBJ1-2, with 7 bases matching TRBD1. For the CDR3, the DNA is TGTGCCATCAGTGAGTCTGACAGGGACTATGGCTACACCTTC. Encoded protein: CAISESDRDYGYTF.